This T cell receptor (beta chain) was profiled in a study of blood T cell repertoires in COVID-19 (dated by TCRdb to 2019 to 2021). About the study as a whole: Samples covering the acute and convalescent phases of COVID-19 were provided by collaborators in the United States, Italy and Spain. Where available, HLA class I and class II types were taken from metadata supplied by the sample provider and were not determined by assay-based typing. A de-identified subject ID, COVID-19 status, age in years and sex were almost always included in the sample metadata. The dataset comprised deeply sampled blood TCRbeta repertoires from subjects exposed to, actively infected with, or recovered from COVID-19. The repertoires were released in a freely available public database intended as a resource for research on the immune response to SARS-CoV-2. The material from the prospective study consisted of cDNA or gDNA derived from T cells, B-cell-depleted T cells, or PBMCs. Samples came from the ongoing ImmuneRACE study (first 160 participants) plus 1,254 subjects from 6 global collaborators.

For this clone: Its recognized antigen is unknown. No clone much larger than this one lies a single base away; base qualities are absent.

TCRbeta CDR3 regions were amplified from genomic DNA using the immunoSEQ Assay, a bias-controlled multiplex PCR. Per the source publication's procedure: Within the assay, amplification of reference gene primers was used to estimate how many nucleated cells each sample contained. To quantify the absolute abundance of each unique TCRbeta CDR3 rearrangement, sequence reads were collapsed and filtered. For each sample, productive Simpson clonality was calculated as the square root of Simpson's diversity index over productive rearrangements. This is the immuneACCESS table as TCRdb keeps it, with only in-frame sequences that have V and J called. A part of the clones is gone; compared with another copy, unresolved V genes explain less than half, and the rest is unexplained. The V and J calls and clone size come from that table; D and trimming were worked out from the DNA. Present in this sample are 55,000 to 85,000 clones, roughly 70% of which were seen just once. The top ten hold approximately 20% of the sample.

What the research found in general, with its limitations: Clinical and demographic metadata were provided uncurated, with the amount varying by source and participant.

Whole blood was collected in K2EDTA tubes by collaborating institutions according to the institutions' own protocols. Collaborator samples were shipped for TCRbeta analysis as frozen whole blood, isolated PBMCs, or DNA extracted from either sample type. The sequenced sample consisted of peripheral blood. This receptor was identified in a man in his fifties or sixties with acute or convalescent COVID-19.

In nucleotide form, the sequence is TGTGCCAGCAGCTCCGGGACTAGGGAAGAGACCCAGTACTTC. Translated, it gives CASSSGTREETQYF. The sequence joins TRBV5-6 to TRBJ2-5; the junction holds 8 bases that match TRBD2. After removal of 3 bases from V and 3 bases from J, the junction retains 4 bases not matched to a gene. Per the germline V gene, SGHDT is the CDR1 and YYEEEE is the CDR2. Including cysteine and phenylalanine, the CDR3 has 14 amino acids. Only the CDR3 DNA stays, 42 bases, in frame from base 1.